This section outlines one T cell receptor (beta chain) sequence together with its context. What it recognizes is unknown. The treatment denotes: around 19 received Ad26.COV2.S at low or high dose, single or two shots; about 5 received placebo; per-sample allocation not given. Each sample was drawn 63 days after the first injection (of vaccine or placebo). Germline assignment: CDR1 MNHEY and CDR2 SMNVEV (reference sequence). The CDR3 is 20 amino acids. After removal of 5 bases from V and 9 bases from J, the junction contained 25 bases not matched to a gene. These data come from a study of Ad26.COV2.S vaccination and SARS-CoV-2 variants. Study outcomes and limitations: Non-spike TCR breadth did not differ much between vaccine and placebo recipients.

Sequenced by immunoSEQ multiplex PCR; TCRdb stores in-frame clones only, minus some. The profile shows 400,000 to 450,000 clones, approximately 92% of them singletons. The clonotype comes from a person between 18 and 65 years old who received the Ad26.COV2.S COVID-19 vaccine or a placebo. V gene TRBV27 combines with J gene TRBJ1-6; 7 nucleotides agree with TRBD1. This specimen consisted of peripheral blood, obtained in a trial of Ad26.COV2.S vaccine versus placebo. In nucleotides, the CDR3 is TGTGCCAGCAGTCTTAAGGGGGTCGGACTAATCGGGACAGTTGGTTCACCCCTCCACTTT. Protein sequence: CASSLKGVGLIGTVGSPLHF.